A selection of T cell receptor beta chains follows, all from one sample in a study of technical replicates of blood from several donors. Profiled with immunoSEQ multiplex PCR; TCRdb holds only in-frame clones, not every one. This table holds 60,000 to 80,000 clones, over 85% found once. The specimen was PBMCs. These receptors were taken from a human donor in good health. Some clones in this sample may be carry-over from other donors' samples. CDR3s include the opening cysteine and the closing phenylalanine or tryptophan. Fields, in order: J gene, clone size, D gene, V gene, CDR3 DNA, CDR3 protein. D genes are given only for firm matches. Clone size is not always given. Where it is, it says once, few, many or a class for expanded clones.

>TRBJ2-1|once|TRBD2|TRBV5-1
TGCGCCAGCAGCTTGGGGGGGGGTAGCTCCTACAATGAGCAGTTCTTC
CASSLGGGSSYNEQFF
>TRBJ2-2|.|TRBD2|TRBV4-2
TGTGCCAGCAGCCAGGGTAGCGGGGTGAACACCGGGGAGCTGTTTTTT
CASSQGSGVNTGELFF
>TRBJ2-2|.|.|TRBV9
TGTGCCAGCAGCGTAGCGTCCCTGAGTACCGGGGAGCTGTTTTTT
CASSVASLSTGELFF
>TRBJ2-1|once|TRBD1|TRBV5-6
TGTGCCAGCAGCTACAGGGGATTTAACAATGAGCAGTTCTTC
CASSYRGFNNEQFF
>TRBJ2-7|.|TRBD2|TRBV27
TGTGCCAGCAAGCCGGGACTAGAGAGCTACGAGCAGTACTTC
CASKPGLESYEQYF
>TRBJ2-7|.|.|TRBV9
TGTGCCAGCAGCGTGGGGGGTGCGGGTGAGCAGTACTTC
CASSVGGAGEQYF
>TRBJ1-2|.|TRBD1|TRBV6-1
TGTGCCAGCAGTGGGAAAGGGGGCCACTATGGCTACACCTTC
CASSGKGGHYGYTF
>TRBJ1-1|.|.|TRBV30
TGTGCCTGGAGGGACACCGGACGGCCGGGGGAGCGGATTTTCTTT
CAWRDTGRPGERIFF
>TRBJ2-7|.|.|TRBV7-9
TGTGCCAGTGGAAGGGGAACGTACGAGCAGTACTTC
CASGRGTYEQYF
>TRBJ1-1|.|TRBD1|TRBV6-5
TGTGCCAGCAGTTCAGGGGGCAGTGGCACTGAAGCTTTCTTT
CASSSGGSGTEAFF
>TRBJ1-2|.|.|TRBV7-8
TGTGCCAGCAGCTTAGCAGGGAGAGGAGGCTACACCTTC
CASSLAGRGGYTF
>TRBJ2-3|.|TRBD2|TRBV7-9
TGTGCCAGCAGCTTAGGGGACGGGGGGGTGACAGATACGCAGTATTTT
CASSLGDGGVTDTQYF
>TRBJ2-5|.|TRBD1|TRBV11-2
TGTGCCAGCAGCCCGACAGGGTTAGAGACCCAGTACTTC
CASSPTGLETQYF
>TRBJ1-2|.|TRBD1|TRBV19
TGTGCCAGTAGGGAACAGGGGGCCTATGGCTACACCTTC
CASREQGAYGYTF
>TRBJ1-2|.|TRBD1|TRBV7-8
TGTGCCAGCAGCTTAGCCCGCGGCAGGGGGCCTTATGGCTACACCTTC
CASSLARGRGPYGYTF
>TRBJ2-3|.|.|TRBV15
TGTGCCACCAGCAGGCAGTTGTCAGATACGCAGTATTTT
CATSRQLSDTQYF
>TRBJ2-7|.|TRBD1|TRBV29-1
TGCAGCGTCGGTACCGGGACAGGGGGTCGGGAGCAGTACTTC
CSVGTGTGGREQYF
>TRBJ2-7|.|.|TRBV7-9
TGTGCCAGCAGCTTGGATGGAGGGCCCCACGAGCAGTACTTC
CASSLDGGPHEQYF
>TRBJ2-7|.|.|TRBV29-1
TGCAGCGTTGAAGTGGACCAGGGGCTAGGGGAGCAGTACTTC
CSVEVDQGLGEQYF
>TRBJ1-2|.|.|TRBV18
TGTGCCAGCTCACCCGGACAGAGCTATGGCTACACCTTC
CASSPGQSYGYTF
>TRBJ2-1|.|.|TRBV4-1
TGCGCCAGCAGCCAAGAACCCGGGAGTGGCAATGAGCAGTTCTTC
CASSQEPGSGNEQFF
>TRBJ1-5|.|.|TRBV6-1
TGTGCCAGCAGGGACATTGTGGACAGAAATCAGCCCCAGCATTTT
CASRDIVDRNQPQHF
>TRBJ1-5|.|TRBD1|TRBV18
TGTGCCAGCTCGGAAGGACAGGGTGTGGGTCAGCCCCAGCATTTT
CASSEGQGVGQPQHF
>TRBJ2-7|once|.|TRBV4-3
TGCGCCAGCAGCCAAGACCCGTGGACAGACGAGCAGTACTTC
CASSQDPWTDEQYF
>TRBJ1-1|.|.|TRBV7-9
TGTGCCAGCAGCTTGGGACAGAACACTGAAGCTTTCTTT
CASSLGQNTEAFF
>TRBJ2-1|.|TRBD2|TRBV25-1
TGTGCCAGCAGTGAGGAGCGGGGGGACTACAATGAGCAGTTCTTC
CASSEERGDYNEQFF
>TRBJ2-1|.|TRBD2|TRBV9
TGTGCCAGCAGCCCGGGGGGGGCTTCCTACAATGAGCAGTTCTTC
CASSPGGASYNEQFF
>TRBJ1-1|.|TRBD1|TRBV18
TGTGCCAGCTCCCACAGGGACAGGGCCAGGGGCACTGAAGCTTTCTTT
CASSHRDRARGTEAFF
>TRBJ1-1|few|.|TRBV19
TGTGCCAGTAGTAGCAGGGGTTACACTGAAGCTTTCTTT
CASSSRGYTEAFF
>TRBJ2-5|.|.|TRBV7-9
TGTGCCAGCAGCCCCCCGGGGAATCAAGAGACCCAGTACTTC
CASSPPGNQETQYF
>TRBJ2-1|.|.|TRBV4-3
TGCGCCAGCAGCCAAGACAGGGGAAGCTACAATGAGCAGTTCTTC
CASSQDRGSYNEQFF
>TRBJ2-7|.|.|TRBV27
TGTGCCACCCAGGCCTTCGCGACGGATAGCTCCTACGAGCAGTACTTC
CATQAFATDSSYEQYF
>TRBJ2-1|.|.|TRBV2
TGTGCCAGCGGTTGGGGCTTACGAGATGAGCAGTTCTTC
CASGWGLRDEQFF
>TRBJ1-5|.|.|TRBV7-2
TGTGCCAGCAGCTTATCTTTCAATCAGCCCCAGCATTTT
CASSLSFNQPQHF
>TRBJ1-3|.|.|TRBV6-5
TGTGCCAGCAGTTACTCGATCGCCAGGGCGGACACCATATATTTT
CASSYSIARADTIYF
>TRBJ1-6|medium-sized|.|TRBV5-1
TGCGCCAGCAGCTTTTCGGGTGGGTACTCACCCCTCCACTTT
CASSFSGGYSPLHF
>TRBJ2-5|.|TRBD2|TRBV7-9
TGTGCCAGCAGCTTTGAGCGGGGGGCGCAAGAGACCCAGTACTTC
CASSFERGAQETQYF